These 27 T cell receptor beta chains originate from one sample sequenced in a study of control samples from healthy donors and cancer patients. Generated by immunoSEQ multiplex PCR, the TCRdb table keeps only in-frame clones and is missing some. The top ten clones hold 3.6% of a sample with about 130,000 clones, about 95% of them seen once. Material: blood. Every receptor here comes from a man aged 25 to 45 in good health.

The chain uses TRBV7-3 and TRBJ2-1, with 7 bases that match TRBD2. The length of the CDR3 is 14 residues. CDR1 is SGHTA and CDR2 is FQGTGA in the germline V gene. V gave up 2 bases and J gave up 3 bases; unmatched junction bases: 1. CDR3 nucleotides: TGTGCCAGCAGCTTAGGCGGGGGCTACAATGAGCAGTTCTTC. Translated, it gives CASSLGGGYNEQFF.

The chain employs TRBV6-5 and TRBJ1-4; D unclear. Trimming stripped 8 bases from V and 4 bases from J, with 11 bases between. Germline CDR1 is MNHEY and CDR2 is SVGAGI. The length of the CDR3 is 13 residues. CDR3 residues: CASRRVFNEKLFF. CDR3 bases: TGTGCCAGCCGCCGGGTGTTTAATGAAAAACTGTTTTTT.

This chain links TRBV5-1 with TRBJ2-5, with D possibly being TRBD1 (5 bases). The CDR3 extends over 13 amino acids. Trimming removed 6 bases at V and 0 bases at J, with 9 bases between. Per the germline V gene, CDR1 is SGHRS and CDR2 is YFSETQ. CDR3 nucleotides: TGCGCCAGCAACGACAGATACCAAGAGACCCAGTACTTC. Translation gives CASNDRYQETQYF.

Note on this clone: Its ends do not fully match the called genes, so a read error is possible. Other DNA sequences in the same sample also yield this CDR3. The CDR3 DNA reads TGTGCTCTGGGGAACACTGAAGCCTTCTTT. This encodes CALGNTEAFF. The rearrangement joins TRBV30 to TRBJ1-1; D remains unclear. CDR1 is GTSNPN and CDR2 is SVGIG in the germline V gene (reference sequence). The CDR3 spans 10 residues.

This chain links TRBV27 with TRBJ2-7, with D possibly TRBD2 on 6 matching bases. CDR1 is MNHEY and CDR2 is SMNVEV in the germline V gene (reference sequence). CDR3 length equals 15 residues. Trimming took off 4 bases at V and 2 bases at J, with 15 bases between the two ends. CDR3 sequence reads: CASSSAGRQTYEQYF. The CDR3 nucleotides are TGTGCCAGCAGTTCTGCGGGGAGGCAGACCTACGAGCAGTACTTC.

This clone was seen once. The gene calls are TRBV24-1 and TRBJ2-2; no clear D. This CDR3 has 12 amino acids. Germline V CDR1 and CDR2: KGHDR, SFDVKD. V lost 5 bases and J lost 5, with 5 bases in between. The CDR3 sequence is CATSGSTGELFF. The CDR3 DNA follows: TGTGCCACCAGTGGTTCGACCGGGGAGCTGTTTTTT.

The gene calls are TRBV27 and TRBJ2-1, with 8 bases matching TRBD2. The V and J ends lost 2 bases and 0 bases, in that order; junction bases with no gene match: 3. Germline V CDR1 and CDR2: MNHEY, SMNVEV (reference sequence). The CDR3 runs to 16 residues. The CDR3 loop is CASSLSRGGSYNEQFF. The CDR3 region has the DNA TGTGCCAGCAGTTTAAGCCGGGGGGGCTCCTACAATGAGCAGTTCTTC.

The chain links TRBV11-2 to TRBJ2-3; D remains unclear. The V and J ends lost 0 bases and 1 base respectively, with 5 bases between them. This CDR3 contains 14 residues. Germline CDR1 SGHAT, CDR2 FQNNGV. The CDR3 DNA is TGTGCCAGCAGCTTAGAGCTGGGCACAGATACGCAGTATTTT. As protein: CASSLELGTDTQYF.

The chain carries TRBV19 and TRBJ2-2; D remains unclear. Between the trimmed V and J ends, which lost 1 base and 5 bases, there was a span of 5 bases. Germline V CDR1 and CDR2: LNHDA, SQIVND (reference sequence). This CDR3 region has 13 residues. DNA of the CDR3: TGTGCCAGTAGTATAGGATATACCGGGGAGCTGTTTTTT. Protein: CASSIGYTGELFF.

The V and J genes are TRBV9 and TRBJ1-2; D gene uncertain. The CDR3 consists of 15 residues. Germline V lookup: CDR1 SGDLS, CDR2 YYNGEE. V was clipped by 0 bases and J by 0 bases, with 9 bases between them. The CDR3 DNA sequence: TGTGCCAGCAGCGTAGGGGCGGACTCTAACTATGGCTACACCTTC. Translated: CASSVGADSNYGYTF.

The rearrangement links TRBV21-1 to TRBJ2-3. TRBV21-1 is marked as a pseudogene. The CDR3 covers 16 residues. This CDR3 reads CASSKVGPRLGDTQYF. CDR3 DNA: TGTGCCAGCAGCAAAGTGGGCCCGAGGCTCGGAGATACGCAGTATTTT.

The chain has TRBV5-5 and TRBJ1-1, with D uncertain. The CDR3 consists of 14 residues. CDR1 and CDR2 from the germline V gene are SGHKS and YYEKEE (reference sequence). V was trimmed by 4 bases and J by 8 bases, leaving 18 bases between them. CDR3 residues: CASSQDSRAREAFF. CDR3 nucleotide sequence: TGTGCCAGCAGCCAGGACTCCAGAGCGCGGGAAGCTTTCTTT.

This clone was seen only once. V and J are TRBV6-1 and TRBJ1-2, with D unclear. From germline, CDR1 is MNHNS and CDR2 SASEGT. The CDR3 covers 13 residues. V lost 1 base, J lost 6 bases, and 9 bases lay in between. CDR3 loop: CASSEGLIDGYTF. CDR3 coding DNA: TGTGCCAGCAGTGAAGGTTTGATCGATGGCTACACCTTC.

V and J are TRBV3-1 (or the pseudogene TRBV3-2) and TRBJ2-5, with a possible D match to TRBD2 (5 bases). The CDR3 length is 14 residues. With 0 bases removed from V and 7 bases from J, the gap between germline ends came to 12 bases. The germline CDR1 and CDR2 sequences are LGHDT and YNNKEL (reference sequence). Here the CDR3 DNA reads TGTGCCAGCAGCCAAGATGCAGCTAGCCCGACCCAGTACTTC. Amino acids: CASSQDAASPTQYF.

The gene calls are TRBV18 and TRBJ1-1, with TRBD1 matching 8 bases. Trimming at V came to 6 bases and at J to 3 bases, leaving 9 bases not matched to a gene. Germline-derived CDR1 and CDR2 are KGHSH and LQKENI. This CDR3 contains 15 residues. The CDR3 nucleotides are TGTGCCAGCTCCCTCCGACAGGGGCAGTACACTGAAGCTTTCTTT. Protein sequence: CASSLRQGQYTEAFF.

The chain joins TRBV15 to TRBJ2-7, with TRBD2 matching 9 bases. The CDR3 covers 16 residues. The ends lost 3 bases at V and 0 bases at J; junction bases unmatched: 6. Germline V gene data show CDR1 as LNHNV and CDR2 as YYDKDF (reference sequence). CDR3 protein: CATSSVAGGNSYEQYF. CDR3 bases: TGTGCCACCAGCAGCGTCGCGGGGGGGAACTCCTACGAGCAGTACTTC.

V is TRBV19 and J is TRBJ1-1, with D hard to call. The CDR3 sequence is 14 residues long. Trimming stripped 5 bases from V and 1 base from J, with 11 bases between. The germline gives CDR1 LNHDA, CDR2 SQIVND (reference sequence). CDR3 amino acids: CASSSSGPNTEAFF. The DNA of the CDR3 is TGTGCCAGTAGTTCGTCGGGCCCGAACACTGAAGCTTTCTTT. Based on the CDR3 plus reference TRBV19 and TRBJ1-1, the full variable domain is DGGITQSPKYLFRKEGQNVTLSCEQNLNHDAMYWYRQDPGQGLRLIYYSQIVNDFQKGDIAEGYSVSREKKESFPLTVTSAQKNPTAFYLCASSSSGPNTEAFFGQGTRLTVV.

The chain links TRBV30 to TRBJ1-4; D unclear. Trimming cost V 4 bases and J 0 bases, with 6 bases left between them. CDR1 is GTSNPN and CDR2 is SVGIG in the germline V gene (reference sequence). CDR3 length: 13 residues. The CDR3: CAWTAATNEKLFF. The CDR3 DNA sequence: TGTGCCTGGACTGCGGCAACTAATGAAAAACTGTTTTTT.

V gene TRBV19 combines with J gene TRBJ2-2; maybe TRBD1 (6 bases). This CDR3 spans 17 amino acids. V was shortened by 4 bases and J by 1 base, with 16 bases between the two germline ends. The germline V gene encodes CDR1 LNHDA and CDR2 SQIVND (reference sequence). CDR3 bases: TGTGCCAGTAGTAGACTTGGACAGATACAGAACACCGGGGAGCTGTTTTTT. It specifies CASSRLGQIQNTGELFF.

The chain carries TRBV5-4 and TRBJ2-2; no firm D call. With 4 bases removed from V and 5 bases from J, the gap between germline ends came to 3 bases. Germline CDR1 and CDR2: SGHNT and YYREEE (reference sequence). This CDR3 has 11 residues. In nucleotides, the CDR3 is TGTGCCAGCAGCCGTACCGGGGAGCTGTTTTTT. It yields the protein CASSRTGELFF.

The V gene is TRBV9, the J gene TRBJ2-3; D perhaps matches TRBD2 (5 bases). The CDR3 totals 18 residues. Deletions cut 4 bases from V and 1 base from J, with 22 bases between. The germline V gene encodes CDR1 SGDLS and CDR2 YYNGEE. The CDR3: CASSLSGLAFSRTDTQYF. As DNA, the CDR3 is TGTGCCAGCAGCTTAAGTGGCCTAGCATTCAGTCGCACAGATACGCAGTATTTT. The entire variable domain, with the rest obtained from reference TRBV9 and TRBJ2-3, is as follows: DSGVTQTPKHLITATGQRVTLRCSPRSGDLSVYWYQQSLDQGLQFLIQYYNGEERAKGNILERFSAQQFPDLHSELNLSSLELGDSALYFCASSLSGLAFSRTDTQYFGPGTRLTVL.

This chain joins TRBV6-5 and TRBJ1-4; D is possibly TRBD1 (6 bases). CDR3 length equals 12 residues. Germline loops: CDR1 MNHEY, CDR2 SVGAGI. Between the trimmed V and J ends, which lost 6 bases and 8 bases, there was a span of 10 bases. The CDR3 sequence is CASRGAYEKLFF. The CDR3 DNA sequence: TGTGCCAGCAGGGGGGCGTACGAAAAACTGTTTTTT.

This chain connects TRBV11-2 to TRBJ2-1; 14 nucleotides line up with TRBD2. The CDR3 length is 19 residues. With V trimmed by 2 bases and J by 2 bases, 8 bases remained unmatched. From germline, CDR1 is SGHAT and CDR2 FQNNGV. CDR3 sequence: CASSLRGLAGALTYNEQFF. The CDR3 region has the DNA TGTGCCAGCAGCTTAAGGGGACTAGCGGGGGCCCTAACCTACAATGAGCAGTTCTTC. The full variable domain, in which reference TRBV11-2 and TRBJ2-1 provide the parts outside the CDR3, is EAGVAQSPRYKIIEKRQSVAFWCNPISGHATLYWYQQILGQGPKLLIQFQNNGVVDDSQLPKDRFSAERLKGVDSTLKIQPAKLEDSAVYLCASSLRGLAGALTYNEQFFGPGTRLTVL.

The chain couples TRBV6-2 or TRBV6-3 to TRBJ2-2; 9 bases map to TRBD2. Trimming removed 4 bases from V and 1 base from J; junction bases left unmatched: 4. Per germline, CDR1 MNHEY and CDR2 SVGEGT. This CDR3 contains 16 residues. CDR3 nucleotide sequence: TGTGCCAGCAGTTCACTAGCGGGCTTGAACACCGGGGAGCTGTTTTTT. Translation gives CASSSLAGLNTGELFF.

J is TRBJ1-2 and V is TRBV27; 8 bases line up with TRBD1. The CDR3 has 15 amino acids. CDR1 and CDR2 from the germline V gene are MNHEY and SMNVEV (reference sequence). V gave up 9 bases and J gave up 0 bases; unmatched junction bases: 9. The CDR3 nucleotides read TGTGCCAGTAAAGACAGGGGATTAGCTAACTATGGCTACACCTTC. Amino acid sequence: CASKDRGLANYGYTF.

The V and J genes are TRBV7-2 and TRBJ1-4; 9 nucleotides agree with TRBD1. This CDR3 is 15 amino acids long. Germline V gene data show CDR1 as SGHTA and CDR2 as FQGNSA. V trimming: 5 bases; J trimming: 8 bases; junction bases outside the gene matches: 9. CDR3 sequence (DNA): TGTGCCAGCAGCCCCCCGGGACAGGGAGGAGAAAAACTGTTTTTT. This gives the protein CASSPPGQGGEKLFF.

DNA of the CDR3: TGTGCCAGCAGCCAAGATTCCTTGGGGGGCTACCATGGCTACACCTTC. Translation: CASSQDSLGGYHGYTF. The chain carries TRBV14 and TRBJ1-2, with D tentatively TRBD1 (6 bases). Between the trimmed V and J ends, which lost 0 bases and 6 bases, there was a span of 17 bases. CDR3 length: 16 amino acids. Per germline, CDR1 SGHDN and CDR2 FVKESK.